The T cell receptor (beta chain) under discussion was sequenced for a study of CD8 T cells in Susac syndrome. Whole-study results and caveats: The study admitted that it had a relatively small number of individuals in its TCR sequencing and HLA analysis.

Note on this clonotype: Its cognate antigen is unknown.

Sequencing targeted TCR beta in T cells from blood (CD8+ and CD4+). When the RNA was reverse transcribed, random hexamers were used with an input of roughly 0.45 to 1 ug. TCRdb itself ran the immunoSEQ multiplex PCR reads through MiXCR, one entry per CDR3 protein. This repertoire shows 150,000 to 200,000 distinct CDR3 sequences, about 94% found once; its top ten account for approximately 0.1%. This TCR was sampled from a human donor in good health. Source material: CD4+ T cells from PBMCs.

DNA of the CDR3: TGCGCCAGCAGCTTGGCGGGCCCTATGAACACTGAAGCTTTCTTT. Translated: CASSLAGPMNTEAFF. This chain uses TRBV5-1 with TRBJ1-1; D call uncertain. V lost 0 bases, J lost 0 bases, and 9 bases lay in between. CDR1 is SGHRS and CDR2 is YFSETQ in the germline V gene. This CDR3 contains 15 residues.